This TCR beta chain was retrieved from a study of regulatory T cells in long-lasting Graves disease. This clonotype was recorded many times. The V and J ends lost 4 bases and 0 bases respectively, with 10 bases between them. This CDR3 comprises 14 residues. Germline V gene lookup returns CDR1 SGHRS and CDR2 YFSETQ. Construction of the TCR beta libraries employed iRepertoire HTBI primers in conjunction with Arm-PCR of CDR3 regions. TCRdb re-called the multiplex PCR reads through MiXCR, storing one row per CDR3 protein. The table shows over 350,000 distinct CDR3 sequences, with less than 15% occurring only once. Described time point: newly diagnosed GD, antithyroid drugs for less than 3 months. RNA from PBMCs was the source of the TCR library. These same data were also listed under a study on T cells in Graves' hyperthyroidism and ophthalmopathy. From that second work: Hyperthyroidism had been newly diagnosed in patients aged 18 to 65, and its duration was under 2 months.

The sample was peripheral blood mononuclear cells (PBMCs), taken at new diagnosis, from a patient treated with antithyroid drugs. This TCR was recovered from a woman in her 50s with Graves disease. This chain uses TRBV5-1 with TRBJ1-2; D call uncertain. CDR3 sequence (DNA): TGCGCCAGCAGCGGCACAGTAGCTAACTATGGCTACACCTTC. This gives the protein CASSGTVANYGYTF.